Following are 18 T cell receptor beta chains from one sample sequenced in a study of cytomegalovirus exposure and HLA in healthy donors. The study ran its PCR with 60 Vbeta and 13 Jbeta primers. Measured with immunoSEQ multiplex PCR; TCRdb has only the in-frame clones, and not every one. This sample has about 130,000 clones, with over 70% found just once. The sample taken for sequencing was PBMCs. The source of these receptors is a woman aged 40 to 49 in good health and CMV-seronegative.

The count of this clone is one. The chain joins TRBV30 to TRBJ1-4; D gene unclear. Trimming left V 2 bases short and J 1 base short, with 5 bases between. Germline assignment: CDR1 GTSNPN and CDR2 SVGIG (reference sequence). The CDR3 length is 13 residues. The CDR3 sequence is CAWSPRTNEKLFF. For the CDR3, the DNA is TGTGCCTGGAGTCCCCGAACTAATGAAAAACTGTTTTTT. The whole variable domain, filled in from reference TRBV30 and TRBJ1-4, reads SQTIHQWPATLVQPVGSPLSLECTVEGTSNPNLYWYRQAAGRGLQLLFYSVGIGQISSEVPQNLSASRPQDRQFILSSKKLLLSDSGFYLCAWSPRTNEKLFFGSGTQLSVL.

The rearrangement links TRBV7-7 to TRBJ2-2, with TRBD2 as a possible D gene (6 bases). CDR3 length: 16 amino acids. Germline V CDR1 and CDR2: SSHAT, FNYEAQ (reference sequence). With 2 bases removed from V and 2 bases from J, the gap between germline ends came to 12 bases. The CDR3 loop reads CASSLSLAENTGELFF. CDR3 sequence (DNA): TGTGCCAGCAGCTTATCACTAGCCGAAAACACCGGGGAGCTGTTTTTT.

This clone was picked up a small number of times. V is TRBV9 and J is TRBJ2-4; 8 bases are shared with TRBD1. The V and J ends lost 3 bases and 8 bases, in that order; junction bases with no gene match: 13. The length of the CDR3 is 16 residues. The germline V gene has CDR1 SGDLS and CDR2 YYNGEE. This CDR3 reads CASSAPPGGVGDIQYF. The CDR3 DNA reads TGTGCCAGCAGCGCCCCCCCAGGGGGCGTTGGGGACATTCAGTACTTC.

The chain has TRBV9 and TRBJ2-7; TRBD1 might be the D (6 bases). Trimming took off 3 bases at V and 4 bases at J, with 20 bases between the two ends. CDR1 SGDLS and CDR2 YYNGEE come from the germline V gene. CDR3 length: 16 residues. The CDR3 coding sequence is TGTGCCAGCAGCGCGCATGGGCAGGGGCCCGAATACGAGCAGTACTTC. Protein product: CASSAHGQGPEYEQYF.

J is TRBJ1-2 and V is TRBV4-1; TRBD1 aligns across 7 bases. The CDR3 length is 14 residues. CDR1 is MGHRA and CDR2 is YSYEKL in the germline V gene. The J segment lost 6 bases and the V segment lost 0 bases, leaving 4 bases of the junction unmatched. Written as DNA, the CDR3 is TGCGCCAGCAGCCAAGATCCGGGGACAGATGGCTACACCTTC. Its protein is CASSQDPGTDGYTF.

The chain has TRBV30 and TRBJ1-1; 8 bases are a match to TRBD1. Germline V CDR1 and CDR2: GTSNPN, SVGIG (reference sequence). The CDR3 loop spans 14 amino acids. The junction had 7 bases not matched to a gene; V was cut back by 5 bases and J by 2 bases. The CDR3 reads CAWAGGGYNTEAFF. The CDR3 nucleotides are TGTGCCTGGGCAGGGGGCGGATACAACACTGAAGCTTTCTTT.

This chain's CDR3 is CASSMAGVTYNEQFF. CDR3 DNA sequence: TGTGCCAGTAGTATGGCGGGAGTAACCTACAATGAGCAGTTCTTC. V usage is TRBV19 and J usage is TRBJ2-1; 7 bases match TRBD2. This CDR3 is built from 15 residues. J gave up 2 bases and V 3 bases, and 4 bases lay outside the gene matches. Germline V lookup: CDR1 LNHDA, CDR2 SQIVND (reference sequence).

The chain recombines TRBV7-6 with TRBJ2-3; no clear D. Germline CDR1 reads SGHVS; CDR2 reads FNYEAQ. V dropped 4 bases and J dropped 2 bases, with 13 bases sitting between them. The length of the CDR3 is 15 residues. The CDR3 protein is CASSSQAMDTDTQYF. In DNA, the CDR3 is TGTGCCAGCAGCTCCCAGGCCATGGACACAGATACGCAGTATTTT. Complete variable domain (other parts from reference TRBV7-6 and TRBJ2-3): GAGVSQSPRYKVTKRGQDVALRCDPISGHVSLYWYRQALGQGPEFLTYFNYEAQQDKSGLPNDRFSAERPEGSISTLTIQRTEQRDSAMYRCASSSQAMDTDTQYFGPGTRLTVL.

V usage is TRBV5-1 and J usage is TRBJ2-5; 10 nucleotides align to TRBD2. CDR1 is SGHRS, CDR2 YFSETQ, per germline. The CDR3 sequence is 14 residues long. V was pared by 7 bases and J by 1 base, with 4 bases of the junction left unmatched. CDR3 sequence (DNA): TGCGCCAGCGAGCGGGGGGGCCCCCAAGAGACCCAGTACTTC. Translation gives CASERGGPQETQYF.

The rearrangement uses TRBV27 and TRBJ1-5; D is possibly TRBD1 (5 bases). The germline V gene encodes CDR1 MNHEY and CDR2 SMNVEV (reference sequence). This CDR3 contains 14 residues. Trimming left V 5 bases short and J 3 bases short, with 11 bases between. CDR3 DNA: TGTGCCAGCAGTCCCCAGGGTTACAATCAGCCCCAGCATTTT. It yields the protein CASSPQGYNQPQHF.

The gene calls are TRBV9 and TRBJ1-5; D gene unclear. V was cut by 0 bases and J by 7 bases, with 11 bases left in between. Germline lookup yields CDR1 SGDLS and CDR2 YYNGEE. The CDR3 has 14 residues. The CDR3 here is CASSVDSTGQPQHF. Written as DNA, the CDR3 is TGTGCCAGCAGCGTAGACAGCACGGGGCAGCCCCAGCATTTT.

This chain joins TRBV5-8 and TRBJ2-3, with 8 bases fitting TRBD2. The V and J ends lost 0 bases and 6 bases, in that order; junction bases with no gene match: 6. The CDR3 runs 15 residues. CDR1 and CDR2 from the germline V gene are SGHTS and YDEGEE. CDR3 in amino acids: CASSLVAGGPDTQYF. The CDR3 region has the DNA TGTGCCAGCAGCTTGGTCGCGGGGGGCCCTGATACGCAGTATTTT.

The V and J genes are TRBV14 and TRBJ1-3; unclear D gene. Germline V gene sequence: CDR1 SGHDN, CDR2 FVKESK. V was shortened by 2 bases and J by 4 bases, with 9 bases between the two germline ends. The CDR3 length is 14 residues. The CDR3 spells CASSQNARGNTIYF. CDR3 bases: TGTGCCAGCAGCCAAAACGCGAGGGGAAACACCATATATTTT.

This clone came up once. This rearrangement joins TRBV30 to TRBJ1-1; 11 positions match TRBD1. There are 17 residues in the CDR3. Losses at the gene ends were 3 bases for V and 5 bases for J; bases not matched to a gene: 14. The germline V gene encodes CDR1 GTSNPN and CDR2 SVGIG (reference sequence). This CDR3 is CAWSVRRTGGAGTEAFF. DNA for the CDR3: TGTGCCTGGAGCGTGCGCCGGACAGGGGGCGCGGGAACTGAAGCTTTCTTT.

The gene calls are TRBV27 and TRBJ1-4, with D unresolved. V was pared by 0 bases and J by 7 bases, with 6 bases between. The germline CDR1 and CDR2 sequences are MNHEY and SMNVEV (reference sequence). The CDR3 runs to 13 residues. Here the CDR3 reads CASSLSRSEKLFF. The CDR3 region has the DNA TGTGCCAGCAGTTTATCTCGGTCTGAAAAACTGTTTTTT.

The V gene is TRBV7-6, the J gene TRBJ2-1; 7 bases are a match to TRBD2. Germline assignment: CDR1 SGHVS and CDR2 FNYEAQ. The CDR3 spans 13 residues. V gave up 7 bases and J gave up 9 bases; unmatched junction bases: 9. Here the CDR3 reads CASIPKRGVEQFF. The DNA of the CDR3 is TGTGCCAGCATACCAAAACGGGGGGTTGAGCAGTTCTTC.

V and J are TRBV9 and TRBJ2-7, with D perhaps matching TRBD2 (6 bases). This CDR3 has 14 residues. Germline values: CDR1 SGDLS, CDR2 YYNGEE. Trimming took 8 bases from V and 0 from J, leaving 15 bases between them. The CDR3 loop is CASSPGTASYEQYF. The DNA for the CDR3 is TGTGCCAGTTCCCCAGGGACTGCCTCCTACGAGCAGTACTTC.

The J gene is TRBJ1-1, the V gene TRBV9; D is unresolved. V lost 0 bases and J 6 bases, leaving 9 bases between the germline ends. CDR3 length: 13 amino acids. CDR1 is SGDLS and CDR2 is YYNGEE in the germline V gene. This CDR3 reads CASSVEAGAEAFF. For the CDR3, the DNA is TGTGCCAGCAGCGTAGAGGCGGGCGCTGAAGCTTTCTTT.